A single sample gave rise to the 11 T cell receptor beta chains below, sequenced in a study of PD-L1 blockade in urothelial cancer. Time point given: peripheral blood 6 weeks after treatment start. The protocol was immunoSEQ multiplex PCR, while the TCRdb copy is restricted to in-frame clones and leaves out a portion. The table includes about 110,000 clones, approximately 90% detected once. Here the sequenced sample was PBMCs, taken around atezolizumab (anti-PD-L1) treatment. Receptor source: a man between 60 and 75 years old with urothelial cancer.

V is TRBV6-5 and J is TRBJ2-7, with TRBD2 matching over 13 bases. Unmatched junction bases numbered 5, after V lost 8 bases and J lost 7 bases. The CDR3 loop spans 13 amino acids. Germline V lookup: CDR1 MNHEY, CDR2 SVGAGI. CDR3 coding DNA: TGTGCCAGCCGACTAGCGGGGGGCGGGGAGCAGTACTTC. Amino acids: CASRLAGGGEQYF.

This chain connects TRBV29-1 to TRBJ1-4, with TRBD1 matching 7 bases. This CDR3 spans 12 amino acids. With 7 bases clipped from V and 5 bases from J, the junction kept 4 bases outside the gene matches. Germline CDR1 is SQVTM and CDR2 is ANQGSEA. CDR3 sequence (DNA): TGCAGCGGCGGACAGGAAAATGAAAAACTGTTTTTT. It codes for CSGGQENEKLFF.

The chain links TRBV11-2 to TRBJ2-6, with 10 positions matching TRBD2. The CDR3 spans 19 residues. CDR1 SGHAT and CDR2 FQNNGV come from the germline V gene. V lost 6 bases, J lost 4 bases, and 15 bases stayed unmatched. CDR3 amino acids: CASRAGRGLAVRGANVLTF. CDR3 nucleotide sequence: TGTGCCAGCAGAGCCGGGCGTGGACTAGCGGTACGAGGGGCCAACGTCCTGACTTTC.

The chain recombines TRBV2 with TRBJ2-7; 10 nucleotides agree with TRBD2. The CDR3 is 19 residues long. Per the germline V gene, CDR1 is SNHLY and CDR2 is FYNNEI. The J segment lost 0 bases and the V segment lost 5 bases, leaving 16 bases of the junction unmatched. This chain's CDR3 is CASSRGSIWTSGNSYEQYF. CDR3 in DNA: TGTGCCAGCAGTCGGGGCAGCATCTGGACTAGCGGAAACTCCTACGAGCAGTACTTC.

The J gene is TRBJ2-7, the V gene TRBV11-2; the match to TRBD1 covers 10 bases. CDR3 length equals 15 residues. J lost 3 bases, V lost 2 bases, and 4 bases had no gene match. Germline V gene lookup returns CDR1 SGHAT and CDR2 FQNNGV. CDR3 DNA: TGTGCCAGCAGCTTAAGGGGGACAGGGGACTACGAGCAGTACTTC. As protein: CASSLRGTGDYEQYF.

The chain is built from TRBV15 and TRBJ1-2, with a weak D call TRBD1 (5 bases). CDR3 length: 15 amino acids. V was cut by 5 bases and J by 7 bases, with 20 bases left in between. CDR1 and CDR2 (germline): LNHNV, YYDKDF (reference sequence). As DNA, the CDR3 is TGTGCCACCAGCTCAGATCGGGGGGGTTCCTTTGGCTACACCTTC. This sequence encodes CATSSDRGGSFGYTF.

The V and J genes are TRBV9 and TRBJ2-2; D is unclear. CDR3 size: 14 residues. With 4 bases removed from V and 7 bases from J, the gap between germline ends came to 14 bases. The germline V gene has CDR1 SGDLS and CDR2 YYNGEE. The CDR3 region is CASSPRTAGGELFF. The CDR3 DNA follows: TGTGCCAGCAGCCCCCGAACAGCAGGCGGGGAGCTGTTTTTT. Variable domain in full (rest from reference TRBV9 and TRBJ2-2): DSGVTQTPKHLITATGQRVTLRCSPRSGDLSVYWYQQSLDQGLQFLIQYYNGEERAKGNILERFSAQQFPDLHSELNLSSLELGDSALYFCASSPRTAGGELFFGEGSRLTVL.

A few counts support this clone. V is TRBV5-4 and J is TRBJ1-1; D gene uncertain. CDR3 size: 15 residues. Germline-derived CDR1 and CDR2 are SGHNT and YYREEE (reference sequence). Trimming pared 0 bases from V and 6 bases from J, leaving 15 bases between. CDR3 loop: CASSLEPGARSEAFF. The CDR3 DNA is TGTGCCAGCAGCTTGGAACCGGGAGCGCGGTCTGAAGCTTTCTTT.

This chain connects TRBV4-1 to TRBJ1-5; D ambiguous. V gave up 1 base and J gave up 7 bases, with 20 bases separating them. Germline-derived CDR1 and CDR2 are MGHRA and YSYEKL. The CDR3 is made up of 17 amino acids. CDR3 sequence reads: CASSQVLTSLPTQPQHF. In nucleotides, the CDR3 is TGCGCCAGCAGCCAAGTCCTTACCAGTTTACCCACCCAGCCCCAGCATTTT.

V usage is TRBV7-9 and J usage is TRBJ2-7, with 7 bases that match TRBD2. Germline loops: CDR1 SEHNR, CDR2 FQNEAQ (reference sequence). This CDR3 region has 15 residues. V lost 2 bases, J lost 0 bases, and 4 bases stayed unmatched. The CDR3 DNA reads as TGTGCCAGCAGCTTACTGGGCGGGAGCTCCTACGAGCAGTACTTC. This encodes CASSLLGGSSYEQYF.

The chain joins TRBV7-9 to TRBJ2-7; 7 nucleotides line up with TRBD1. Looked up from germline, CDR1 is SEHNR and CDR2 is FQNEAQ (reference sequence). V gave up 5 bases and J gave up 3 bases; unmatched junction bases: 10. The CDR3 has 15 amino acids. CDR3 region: CASSRMWDSVYEQYF. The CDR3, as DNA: TGTGCCAGCAGCCGAATGTGGGACAGCGTCTACGAGCAGTACTTC.